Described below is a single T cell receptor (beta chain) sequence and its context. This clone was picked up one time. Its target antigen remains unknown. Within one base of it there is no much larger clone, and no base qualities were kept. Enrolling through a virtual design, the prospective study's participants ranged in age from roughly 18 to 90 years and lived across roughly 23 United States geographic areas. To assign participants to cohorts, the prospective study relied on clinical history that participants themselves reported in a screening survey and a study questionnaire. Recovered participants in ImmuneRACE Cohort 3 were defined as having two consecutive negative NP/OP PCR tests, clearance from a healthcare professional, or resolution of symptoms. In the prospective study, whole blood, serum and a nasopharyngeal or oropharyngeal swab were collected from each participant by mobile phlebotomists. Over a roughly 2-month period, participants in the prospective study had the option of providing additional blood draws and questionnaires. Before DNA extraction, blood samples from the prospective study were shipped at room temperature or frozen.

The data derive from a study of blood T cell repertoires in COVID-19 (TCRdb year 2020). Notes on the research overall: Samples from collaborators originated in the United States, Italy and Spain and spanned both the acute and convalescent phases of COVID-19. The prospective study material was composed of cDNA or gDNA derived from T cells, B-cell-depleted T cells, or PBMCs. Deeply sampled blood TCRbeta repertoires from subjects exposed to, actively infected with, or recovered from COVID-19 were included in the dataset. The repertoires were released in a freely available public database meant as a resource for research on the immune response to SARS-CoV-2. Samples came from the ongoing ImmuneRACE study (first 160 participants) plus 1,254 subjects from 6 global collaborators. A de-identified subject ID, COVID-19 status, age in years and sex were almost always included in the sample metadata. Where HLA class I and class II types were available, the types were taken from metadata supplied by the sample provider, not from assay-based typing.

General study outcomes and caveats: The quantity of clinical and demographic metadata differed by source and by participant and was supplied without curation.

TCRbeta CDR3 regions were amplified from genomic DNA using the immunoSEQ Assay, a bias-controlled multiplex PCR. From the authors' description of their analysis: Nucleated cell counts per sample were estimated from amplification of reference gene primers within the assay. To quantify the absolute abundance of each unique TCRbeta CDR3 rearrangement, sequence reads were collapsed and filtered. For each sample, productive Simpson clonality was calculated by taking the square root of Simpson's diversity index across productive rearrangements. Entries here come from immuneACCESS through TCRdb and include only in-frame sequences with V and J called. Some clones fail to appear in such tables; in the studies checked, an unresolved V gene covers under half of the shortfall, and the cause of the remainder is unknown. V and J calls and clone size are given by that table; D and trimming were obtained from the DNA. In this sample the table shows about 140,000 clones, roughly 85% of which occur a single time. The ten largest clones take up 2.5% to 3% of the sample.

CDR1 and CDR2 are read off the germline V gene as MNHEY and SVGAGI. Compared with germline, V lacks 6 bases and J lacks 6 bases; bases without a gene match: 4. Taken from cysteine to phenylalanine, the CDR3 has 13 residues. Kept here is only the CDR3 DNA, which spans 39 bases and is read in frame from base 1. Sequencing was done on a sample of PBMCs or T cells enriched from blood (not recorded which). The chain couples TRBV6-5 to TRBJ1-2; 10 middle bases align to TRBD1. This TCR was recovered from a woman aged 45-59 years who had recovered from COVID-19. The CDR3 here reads CASSRGTGDGYTF. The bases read TGTGCCAGCAGCCGAGGGACAGGGGATGGCTACACCTTC.